This is a list of T cell receptor beta chains from one sample in a study of blood T cell repertoires in COVID-19. TCRdb's copy holds only in-frame clones and misses some; the assay was immunoSEQ multiplex PCR. The sample yields 180,000 or so clones, about 90% seen once. Input material: PBMCs or T cells enriched from blood (not recorded which). The receptors were gathered from a human donor with acute COVID-19. The donor label of this sample is uncertain. Both conserved end residues are trimmed from each CDR3.

v_gene	CDR3aa
TRBV11-1	ASSLFRGDTEAF
TRBV25-1	ASSGSAGTNEKLF
TRBV18	ASCGQENTEAF
TRBV2	ASTSASYNEQF
TRBV10-3	AISSGTGSRNEQF
TRBV19	ASSIDWPHRESGGELF
TRBV3-1/TRBV3-2	ASSIDRGQAYEQY
TRBV9	ASSPRTSPNSPLH
TRBV9	ASSVATGPMS
TRBV19	ASSVGGQPQH
TRBV10-1	ASSESRAANTGELF
TRBV6-2/TRBV6-3	ASSYSFGGRNQPQH
TRBV5-4	ASSATPGGGIETQY
TRBV19	ASSSLVGTSGPEEQY
TRBV19	ASRRQGFDQPQH
TRBV20-1	SAVQGEGYT
TRBV28	ASSLATGVGGYT
TRBV11-2	ASRIGQGYSPLH
TRBV4-2	ASSQSGSTDTQY
TRBV5-8	ASSLFSGGPDAYEQY
TRBV20-1	SASPPGTPNGYT
TRBV27	ASSLFGSGGTEAF
TRBV11-2	ASRTIIGGRNEKLF
TRBV24-1	ATSEGGWYNEQF
TRBV11-2	ASSLTENTEAF
TRBV5-6	ASSEGLFNYGYT
TRBV5-4	ASSLVGREGNQPQH
TRBV5-4	ASSPQGGEETQY
TRBV7-9	ASAGGAPLH
TRBV5-1	ASSYRDRGNEQY
TRBV3-1/TRBV3-2	ASSQRGTDNSPLH
TRBV23-1	ASSLKEMTSLKNEQF
TRBV30	AWSVRDKQY
TRBV6-2/TRBV6-3	ASSGQGGKGNQPQH
TRBV4-2	ASSQAVVAVNYEQY
TRBV15	ATSSGGNGANVLT
TRBV3-1/TRBV3-2	ASSLRRESDTQY
TRBV5-1	ASRSRREEDTQY
TRBV4-2	ASSQDGSSYNEQF
TRBV4-1	ASSPEPQGAAGNTIY
TRBV7-8	ASSLPRLADLTDTQY
TRBV6-5	ASRTGETQY
TRBV27	ASSFGTPHTEAF
TRBV7-9	ASSLTANTEAF
TRBV5-1	ASSLGNGETQY
TRBV30	AWTGENTGELF